This TCR beta chain was captured by sequencing in a study of blood T cell repertoires in COVID-19. Study in general: Some COVID-19 samples were acute and others convalescent; all came from the United States, Italy and Spain. From T cells, B-cell-depleted T cells, or PBMCs came the material, which was cDNA or gDNA.

From germline, CDR1 is LNHDA and CDR2 SQIVND (reference sequence). The CDR3 runs 16 residues. J was trimmed by 1 base and V by 4 bases; bases with no gene match: 6. Per the authors' pipeline: By means of reference gene primer amplification, nucleated cell counts were estimated. This table comes from immunoSEQ multiplex PCR, and its TCRdb copy is limited to in-frame clones, with some not included. V and J calls and clone size follow that table, whereas D and trimming were derived from the DNA. The table shows some 230,000 clones, with 80% to 90% occurring only once. The chain is built from TRBV19 and TRBJ2-3; 9 bases match TRBD2. Sequencing was done on a sample of peripheral blood. This TCR was recovered from a man aged 30 to 39 who had recovered from COVID-19. CDR3 sequence: CASSKDSGGRTDTQYF. For the CDR3, the DNA is TGTGCCAGTAGTAAAGATAGCGGGGGTCGCACAGATACGCAGTATTTT.